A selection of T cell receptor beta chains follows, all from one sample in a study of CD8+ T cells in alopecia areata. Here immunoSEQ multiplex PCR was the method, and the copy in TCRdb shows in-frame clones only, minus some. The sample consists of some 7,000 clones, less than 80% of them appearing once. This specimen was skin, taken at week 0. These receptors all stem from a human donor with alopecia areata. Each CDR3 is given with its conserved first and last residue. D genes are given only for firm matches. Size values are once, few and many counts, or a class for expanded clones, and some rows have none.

CDR3 DNA: TGTGCCAGCAGCTTAGTGGCCAGGGGGAACTCACCCCTCCACTTT
CDR3 protein: CASSLVARGNSPLHF
D gene: TRBD1
clone size: few
V gene: TRBV7-9
J gene: TRBJ1-6

CDR3 DNA: TGTGCCAGCAACCCTCGAGGAGGGGGGAGCAATCAGCCCCAGCATTTT
CDR3 protein: CASNPRGGGSNQPQHF
D gene: .
clone size: .
V gene: TRBV6-7
J gene: TRBJ1-5

CDR3 DNA: TGTGCCAGCAGCTTTGAGGCATACGAGCAGTACTTC
CDR3 protein: CASSFEAYEQYF
D gene: .
clone size: once
V gene: TRBV7-2
J gene: TRBJ2-7

CDR3 DNA: TGTGCCAGCAGGGCCTCACCGACAGGGGTGCGCGAGCAGTACTTC
CDR3 protein: CASRASPTGVREQYF
D gene: TRBD1
clone size: .
V gene: TRBV2
J gene: TRBJ2-7

CDR3 DNA: TGTGCCAGCAGTTACTCCGTTCCCAACTACGAGCAGTACTTC
CDR3 protein: CASSYSVPNYEQYF
D gene: .
clone size: .
V gene: TRBV6-6
J gene: TRBJ2-7

CDR3 DNA: TGTGCCAGCAGCCCGGCTACCCCGGGGACCCAGTACTTC
CDR3 protein: CASSPATPGTQYF
D gene: .
clone size: few
V gene: TRBV7-2
J gene: TRBJ2-5

CDR3 DNA: TGTGCCACCGGGGGGAGCAATCAGCCCCAGCATTTT
CDR3 protein: CATGGSNQPQHF
D gene: .
clone size: .
V gene: TRBV30
J gene: TRBJ1-5

CDR3 DNA: TGTGCCAGTAGTATGGTTAGCGGGGGGCCTCGGCGGAAGACAGATACGCAGTATTTT
CDR3 protein: CASSMVSGGPRRKTDTQYF
D gene: TRBD2
clone size: .
V gene: TRBV19
J gene: TRBJ2-3

CDR3 DNA: TGTGCCAGCAGGCAGGGCCCATCCTACAATGAGCAGTTCTTC
CDR3 protein: CASRQGPSYNEQFF
D gene: .
clone size: .
V gene: TRBV19
J gene: TRBJ2-1

CDR3 DNA: TGTGCCAGCAGTGCTCTGGGAGTATCCAACTACAATGAGCAGTTCTTC
CDR3 protein: CASSALGVSNYNEQFF
D gene: .
clone size: few
V gene: TRBV6-1
J gene: TRBJ2-1

CDR3 DNA: TGTGCCAGCAGCCAATCTCACCCGGGTTCTGAAGCTTTCTTT
CDR3 protein: CASSQSHPGSEAFF
D gene: .
clone size: .
V gene: TRBV6-5
J gene: TRBJ1-1

CDR3 DNA: TGTGCCAGCAGCTTGGGTGGCGGAGCCTACGAGCAGTACTTC
CDR3 protein: CASSLGGGAYEQYF
D gene: .
clone size: once
V gene: TRBV30
J gene: TRBJ2-7